These T cell receptor beta chains were read from a single sample in a study of T cells after yellow fever vaccination. One entry per CDR3 protein results from TCRdb running MiXCR on the 5' RACE reads. Among around 610,000 distinct CDR3 sequences listed, less than 15% were seen once. This specimen was PBMCs, taken on the day of the yellow fever booster vaccination. The receptors stem from a man aged 25-45 years who received the YFV17D yellow fever vaccine. Each CDR3 is given with its conserved first and last residue. Fields, in order: D gene, clone size, V gene, J gene, CDR3 DNA, CDR3 protein. D genes are given only for firm matches. For some rows the clone size is stated as once, few or many, or as a class when expanded; others skip it.

.	once	TRBV9	TRBJ1-1	TGTGCCAGCAGCGTAGGTGTAGGTCTGACTGAAGCTTACTTT	CASSVGVGLTEAYF
TRBD2	many	TRBV18	TRBJ2-1	TGTGCCAGCTCAGCGACTAGCGGGAGATACAATGAGCAGTTCTTC	CASSATSGRYNEQFF
TRBD1	.	TRBV24-1	TRBJ2-5	TGTGCCACCAGTGATTTACAAAGGGGGCGAGAGACCCAGTACTTC	CATSDLQRGRETQYF
TRBD1	.	TRBV6-1	TRBJ2-3	TGTGCCAGTCAGACAGGGCGGGCAGATACGCAGTATTTT	CASQTGRADTQYF
.	few	TRBV5-1	TRBJ1-6	TGCGCCAGCAGCTTTCACATCATCGGGGAGAATTCACCCCTCCACTTT	CASSFHIIGENSPLHF
TRBD2	few	TRBV7-9	TRBJ2-1	TGTGCCAGCAGCCATATCGGACTAGCGGACGAGCAGTTCTTC	CASSHIGLADEQFF
TRBD2	few	TRBV11-2	TRBJ2-7	TGTGCCAGCAGCTTTGTCTCTAGCGGGAGGGAGGGGGTCTACGAGCAGTACTTC	CASSFVSSGREGVYEQYF
TRBD2	many	TRBV7-9	TRBJ2-7	TGTGCCAGCAGCTTATCCGGGACTACCAACGAGCAGTACTTC	CASSLSGTTNEQYF
.	.	TRBV6-1	TRBJ1-6	TGTGCCAGCAGCACCGGACAGCGCTATAAGCATTCACCCCTCCACTTT	CASSTGQRYKHSPLHF
TRBD2	.	TRBV7-2	TRBJ2-3	TGTGCCAGCAGCGCCCCAGCGGGAGTAGCAGATACGCAGTATTTT	CASSAPAGVADTQYF
TRBD2	few	TRBV4-3	TRBJ2-1	TGCGCCAGCAGCCAAGCACTAGCGGGAACCTACAATGAGCAGTTCTTC	CASSQALAGTYNEQFF
TRBD2	.	TRBV10-3	TRBJ2-1	TGTGCCATCCCTCACCCTAGCGGGAGGGCCTTAGAAAATGAGCAGTTCTTC	CAIPHPSGRALENEQFF
TRBD1	.	TRBV12-3/TRBV12-4	TRBJ2-2	TGTGCCAGCAGTTTAAGAGGGGGCGGATACGGCGGGGAGCTGTTTTTT	CASSLRGGGYGGELFF
.	few	TRBV20-1	TRBJ2-1	TGCAGTGCTAGAGATGGGTTCCTAGTTAAAGCCAGCTCCTACAATGAGCAGTTCTTC	CSARDGFLVKASSYNEQFF
.	few	TRBV7-9	TRBJ2-5	TGTGCCAGCAGCTTTAACGAACTCCAAGAGACCCAGTACTTC	CASSFNELQETQYF
TRBD2	.	TRBV5-1	TRBJ2-1	TGCGCCAGCAGCTTGGAATTGGGTTACGGACTAGCGCTTGAGCAGTTCTTC	CASSLELGYGLALEQFF
.	.	TRBV6-2/TRBV6-3	TRBJ1-5	TGTGCCAGCAGTTATATGGGGGTTCAGCCCCAGCATTTT	CASSYMGVQPQHF